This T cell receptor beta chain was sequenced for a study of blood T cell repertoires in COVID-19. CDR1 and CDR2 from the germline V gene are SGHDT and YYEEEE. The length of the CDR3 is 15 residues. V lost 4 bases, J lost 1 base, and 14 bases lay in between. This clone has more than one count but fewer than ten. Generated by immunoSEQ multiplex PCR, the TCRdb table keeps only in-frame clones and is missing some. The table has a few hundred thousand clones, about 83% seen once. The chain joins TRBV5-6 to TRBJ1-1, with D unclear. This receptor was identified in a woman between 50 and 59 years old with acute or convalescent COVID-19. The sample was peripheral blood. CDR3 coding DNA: TGTGCCAGCAGCACCCCCACCCGGGAGAACACTGAAGCTTTCTTT. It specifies CASSTPTRENTEAFF.